This TCR beta chain stems from a study of blood T cell repertoires in COVID-19. Turning to the study itself: Acute and convalescent COVID-19 specimens originated in the United States, Italy and Spain. PBMCs, B-cell-depleted T cells, or T cells provided the cDNA or gDNA that made up the material.

In the authors' methods: Amplified reference gene primers provided the basis for estimating nucleated cell counts. Repertoires were generated with immunoSEQ multiplex PCR, while TCRdb's copy carries only in-frame clones and drops some. That table furnishes V, J and clone size, whereas the DNA furnished D and trimming. The sample has approximately 190,000 clones, roughly 88% seen once. Germline assignment: CDR1 SGHRS and CDR2 YFSETQ. The trim removed 4 bases at V and 4 bases at J, leaving 4 bases unmatched. The CDR3 extends over 14 amino acids. This chain joins TRBV5-1 and TRBJ2-1, with 8 bases aligning to TRBD1. The sequence was obtained from a woman aged 35 to 49 who had recovered from COVID-19. Sequenced sample: peripheral blood. DNA of the CDR3: TGCGCCAGCAGCGCGGGACAGGATTACAATGAGCAGTTCTTC. Translation: CASSAGQDYNEQFF.